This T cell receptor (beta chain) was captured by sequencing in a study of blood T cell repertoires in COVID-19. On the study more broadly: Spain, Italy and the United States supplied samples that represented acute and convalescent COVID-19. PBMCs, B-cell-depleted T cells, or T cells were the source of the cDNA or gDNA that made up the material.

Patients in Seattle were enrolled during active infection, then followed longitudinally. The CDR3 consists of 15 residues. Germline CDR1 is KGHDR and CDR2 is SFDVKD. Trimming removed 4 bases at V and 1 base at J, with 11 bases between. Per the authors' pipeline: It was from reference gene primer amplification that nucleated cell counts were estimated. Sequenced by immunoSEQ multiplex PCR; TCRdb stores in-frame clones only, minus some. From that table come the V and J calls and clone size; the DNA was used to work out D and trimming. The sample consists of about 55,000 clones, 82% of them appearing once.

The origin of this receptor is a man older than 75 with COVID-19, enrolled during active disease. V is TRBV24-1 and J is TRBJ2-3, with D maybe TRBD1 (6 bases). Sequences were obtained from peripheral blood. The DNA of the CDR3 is TGTGCCACCAGTGAGCCTGGGGGCGGCACAGATACGCAGTATTTT. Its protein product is CATSEPGGGTDTQYF.